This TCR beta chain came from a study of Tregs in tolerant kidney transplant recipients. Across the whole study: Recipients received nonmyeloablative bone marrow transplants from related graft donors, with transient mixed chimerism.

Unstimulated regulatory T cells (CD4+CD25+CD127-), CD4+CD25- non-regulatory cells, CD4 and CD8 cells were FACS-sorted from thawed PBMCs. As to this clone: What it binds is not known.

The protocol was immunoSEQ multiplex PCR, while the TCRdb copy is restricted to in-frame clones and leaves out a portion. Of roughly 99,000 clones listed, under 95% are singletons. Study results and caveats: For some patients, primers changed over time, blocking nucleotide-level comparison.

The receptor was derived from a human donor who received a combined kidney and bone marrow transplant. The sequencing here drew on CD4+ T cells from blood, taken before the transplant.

CDR3 DNA: TGTGCCAGCAGTTTGGACAGGGGATGGGATACGCAGTATTTT. This translates into CASSLDRGWDTQYF. This sequence joins TRBV6-5 and TRBJ2-3; 9 nucleotides line up with TRBD1. Per the germline V gene, CDR1 is MNHEY and CDR2 is SVGAGI. Trimming took 4 bases from V and 6 from J; bases not matched to a gene: 5. The CDR3 sequence is 14 residues long.